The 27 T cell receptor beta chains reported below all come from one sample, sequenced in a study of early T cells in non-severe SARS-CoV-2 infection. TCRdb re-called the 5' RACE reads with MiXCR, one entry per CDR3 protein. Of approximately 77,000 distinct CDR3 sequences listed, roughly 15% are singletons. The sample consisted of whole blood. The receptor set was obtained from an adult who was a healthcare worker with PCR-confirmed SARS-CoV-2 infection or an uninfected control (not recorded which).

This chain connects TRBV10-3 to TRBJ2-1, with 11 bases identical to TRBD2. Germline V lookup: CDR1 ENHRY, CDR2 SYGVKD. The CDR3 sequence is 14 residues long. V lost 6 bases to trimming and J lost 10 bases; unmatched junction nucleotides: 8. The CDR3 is CAIRAGTSGPEQFF. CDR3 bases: TGTGCCATCAGGGCCGGGACTAGCGGCCCAGAGCAGTTCTTC.

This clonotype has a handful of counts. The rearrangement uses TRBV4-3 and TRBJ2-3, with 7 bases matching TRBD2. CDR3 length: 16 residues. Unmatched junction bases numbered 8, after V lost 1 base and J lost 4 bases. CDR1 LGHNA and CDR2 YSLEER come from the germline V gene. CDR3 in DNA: TGCGCCAGCAGCCAAGGGGCGGGAGAGGCCCCAGATACGCAGTATTTT. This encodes CASSQGAGEAPDTQYF.

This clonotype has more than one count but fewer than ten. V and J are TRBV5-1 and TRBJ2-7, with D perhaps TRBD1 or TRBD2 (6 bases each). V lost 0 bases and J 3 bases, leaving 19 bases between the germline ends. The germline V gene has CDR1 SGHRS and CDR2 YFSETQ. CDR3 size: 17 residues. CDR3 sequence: CASSLAGGRRESYEQYF. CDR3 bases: TGCGCCAGCAGCTTGGCCGGGGGCCGCAGGGAGAGCTACGAGCAGTACTTC.

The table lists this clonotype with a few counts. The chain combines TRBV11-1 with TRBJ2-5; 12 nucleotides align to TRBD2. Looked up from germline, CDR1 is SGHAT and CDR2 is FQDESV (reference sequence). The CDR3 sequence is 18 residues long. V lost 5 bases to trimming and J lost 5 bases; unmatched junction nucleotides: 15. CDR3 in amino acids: CASSPPLASGRARETQYF. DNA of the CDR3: TGTGCCAGCAGCCCCCCCCTTGCTAGCGGGAGGGCCCGGGAGACCCAGTACTTC.

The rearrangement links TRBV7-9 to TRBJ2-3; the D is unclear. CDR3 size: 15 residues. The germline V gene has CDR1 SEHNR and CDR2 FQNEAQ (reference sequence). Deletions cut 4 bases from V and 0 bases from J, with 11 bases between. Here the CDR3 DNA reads TGTGCCAGCAGCTCTATAACGGTTAGCACAGATACGCAGTATTTT. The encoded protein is CASSSITVSTDTQYF.

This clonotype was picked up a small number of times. The CDR3 sequence: CSAKPFTSGTSYNEQFF. CDR3 sequence (DNA): TGCAGTGCCAAACCTTTTACCTCCGGGACTAGCTACAATGAGCAGTTCTTC. The genes are TRBV20-1 and TRBJ2-1, with 8 positions matching TRBD2. The CDR3 is 17 residues long. Germline trimming cut 6 bases from V and 3 bases from J; bases unmatched to any gene: 16. CDR1 is DFQATT and CDR2 is SNEGSKA in the germline V gene (reference sequence).

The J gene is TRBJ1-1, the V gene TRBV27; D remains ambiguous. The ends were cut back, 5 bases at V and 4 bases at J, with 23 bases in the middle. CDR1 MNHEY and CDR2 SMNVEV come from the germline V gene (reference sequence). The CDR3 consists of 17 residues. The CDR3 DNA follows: TGTGCCAGCAGTACACCTAACGGACGATGGGGATCCACTGAAGCTTTCTTT. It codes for CASSTPNGRWGSTEAFF.

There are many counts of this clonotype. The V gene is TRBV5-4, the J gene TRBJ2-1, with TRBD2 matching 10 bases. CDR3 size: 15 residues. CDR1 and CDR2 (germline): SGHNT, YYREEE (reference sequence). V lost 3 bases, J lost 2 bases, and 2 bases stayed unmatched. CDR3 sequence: CASSSLAGTYNEQFF. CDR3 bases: TGTGCCAGCAGCTCACTAGCGGGAACCTACAATGAGCAGTTCTTC.

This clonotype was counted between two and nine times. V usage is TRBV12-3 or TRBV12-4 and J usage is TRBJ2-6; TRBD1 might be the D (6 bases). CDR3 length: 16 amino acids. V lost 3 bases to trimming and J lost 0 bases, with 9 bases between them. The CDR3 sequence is CASSFDRYSGANVLTF. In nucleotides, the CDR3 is TGTGCCAGCAGTTTCGACAGGTACTCTGGGGCCAACGTCCTGACTTTC.

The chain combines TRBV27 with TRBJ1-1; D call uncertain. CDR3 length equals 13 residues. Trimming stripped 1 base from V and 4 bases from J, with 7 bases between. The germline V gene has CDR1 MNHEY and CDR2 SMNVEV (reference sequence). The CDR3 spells CASSLLGFTEAFF. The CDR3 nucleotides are TGTGCCAGCAGTTTATTAGGGTTCACTGAAGCTTTCTTT.

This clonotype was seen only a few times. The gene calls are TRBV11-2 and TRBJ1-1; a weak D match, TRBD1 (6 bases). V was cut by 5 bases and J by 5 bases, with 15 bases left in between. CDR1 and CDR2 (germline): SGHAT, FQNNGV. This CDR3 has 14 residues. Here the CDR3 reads CASSRTGRVTEAFF. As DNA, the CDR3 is TGTGCCAGCAGCCGAACAGGGCGGGTTACTGAAGCTTTCTTT.

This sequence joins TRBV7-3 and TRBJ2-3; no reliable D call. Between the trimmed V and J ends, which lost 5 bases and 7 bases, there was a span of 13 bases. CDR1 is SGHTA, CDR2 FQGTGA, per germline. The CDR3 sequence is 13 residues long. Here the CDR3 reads CASSPSERYTQYF. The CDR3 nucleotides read TGTGCCAGCAGCCCCTCTGAGAGGTATACGCAGTATTTT.

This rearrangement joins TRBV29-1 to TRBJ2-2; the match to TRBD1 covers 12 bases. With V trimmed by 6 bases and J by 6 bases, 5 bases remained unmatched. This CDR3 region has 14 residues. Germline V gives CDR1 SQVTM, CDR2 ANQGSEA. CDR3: CSVSGQGASGELFF. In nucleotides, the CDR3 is TGCAGCGTGTCGGGACAGGGGGCGTCCGGGGAGCTGTTTTTT.

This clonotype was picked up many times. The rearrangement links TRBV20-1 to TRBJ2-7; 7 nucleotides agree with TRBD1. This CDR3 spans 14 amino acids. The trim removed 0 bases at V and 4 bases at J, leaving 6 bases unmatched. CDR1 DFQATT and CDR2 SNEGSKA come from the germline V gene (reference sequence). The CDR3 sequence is CSARDRQGIYEQYF. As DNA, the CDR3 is TGCAGTGCTAGAGATAGACAGGGTATTTACGAGCAGTACTTC.

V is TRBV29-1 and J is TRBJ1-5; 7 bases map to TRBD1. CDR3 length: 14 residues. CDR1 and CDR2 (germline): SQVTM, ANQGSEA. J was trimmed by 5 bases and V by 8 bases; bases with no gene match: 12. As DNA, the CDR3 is TGCAGCATATTTAGACAGGGTCATCATCAGCCCCAGCATTTT. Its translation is CSIFRQGHHQPQHF.

CDR3 loop: CASSLAIQDFYGYTF. The CDR3 DNA follows: TGCGCCAGCAGCTTGGCCATACAAGACTTCTATGGCTACACCTTC. The chain employs TRBV5-1 and TRBJ1-2; D gene ambiguous. Germline loops: CDR1 SGHRS, CDR2 YFSETQ. V was pared by 0 bases and J by 4 bases, with 13 bases between. The CDR3 has 15 residues.

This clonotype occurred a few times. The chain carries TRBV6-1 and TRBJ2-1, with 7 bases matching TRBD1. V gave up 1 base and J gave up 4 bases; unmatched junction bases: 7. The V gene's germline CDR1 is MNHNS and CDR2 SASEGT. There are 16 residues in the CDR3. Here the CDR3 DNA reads TGTGCCAGCAGTGAAGGGTACCGGGACAGATACAATGAGCAGTTCTTC. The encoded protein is CASSEGYRDRYNEQFF.

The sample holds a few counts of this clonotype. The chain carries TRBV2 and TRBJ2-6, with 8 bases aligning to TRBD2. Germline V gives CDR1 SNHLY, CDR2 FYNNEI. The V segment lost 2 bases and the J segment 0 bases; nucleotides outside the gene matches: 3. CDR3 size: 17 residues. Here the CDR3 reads CASSEIAGSSGANVLTF. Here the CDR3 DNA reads TGTGCCAGCAGTGAAATAGCGGGGAGCTCTGGGGCCAACGTCCTGACTTTC.

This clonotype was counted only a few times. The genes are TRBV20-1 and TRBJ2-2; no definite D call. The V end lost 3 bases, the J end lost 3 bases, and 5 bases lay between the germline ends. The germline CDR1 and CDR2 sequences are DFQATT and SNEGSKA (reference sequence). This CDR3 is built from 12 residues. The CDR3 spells CSASLYTGELFF. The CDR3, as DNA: TGCAGTGCTAGCCTATACACCGGGGAGCTGTTTTTT.

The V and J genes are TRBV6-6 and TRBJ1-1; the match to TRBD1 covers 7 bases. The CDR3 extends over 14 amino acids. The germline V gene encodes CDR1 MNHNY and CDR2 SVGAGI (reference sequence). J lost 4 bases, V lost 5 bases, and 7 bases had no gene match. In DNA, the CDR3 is TGTGCCAGCAGTCTCAGGGGGGAGGGCACTGAAGCTTTCTTT. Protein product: CASSLRGEGTEAFF.

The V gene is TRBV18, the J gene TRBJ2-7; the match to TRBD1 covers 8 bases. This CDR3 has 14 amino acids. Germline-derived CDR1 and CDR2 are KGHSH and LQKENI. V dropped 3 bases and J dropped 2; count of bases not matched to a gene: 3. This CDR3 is CASSPGTGPYEQYF. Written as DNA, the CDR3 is TGTGCCAGCTCACCCGGGACAGGTCCCTACGAGCAGTACTTC.

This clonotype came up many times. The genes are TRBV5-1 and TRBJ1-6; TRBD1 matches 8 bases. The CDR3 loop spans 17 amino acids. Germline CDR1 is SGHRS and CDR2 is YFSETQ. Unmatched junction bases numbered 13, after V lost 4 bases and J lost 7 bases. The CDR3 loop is CASSPRGPGQDNSPLHF. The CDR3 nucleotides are TGCGCCAGCAGCCCCCGTGGGCCGGGACAGGACAATTCACCCCTCCACTTT.

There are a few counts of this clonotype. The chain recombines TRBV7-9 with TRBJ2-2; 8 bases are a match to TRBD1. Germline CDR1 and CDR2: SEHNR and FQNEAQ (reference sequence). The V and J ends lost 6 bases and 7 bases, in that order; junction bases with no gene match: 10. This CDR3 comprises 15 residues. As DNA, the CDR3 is TGTGCCAGCAGGGACGCGACAGGGGCCGTCGGGGAGCTGTTTTTT. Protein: CASRDATGAVGELFF. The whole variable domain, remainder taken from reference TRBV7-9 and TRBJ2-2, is DTGVSQNPRHKITKRGQNVTFRCDPISEHNRLYWYRQTLGQGPEFLTYFQNEAQLEKSRLLSDRFSAERPKGSFSTLEIQRTEQGDSAMYLCASRDATGAVGELFFGEGSRLTVL.

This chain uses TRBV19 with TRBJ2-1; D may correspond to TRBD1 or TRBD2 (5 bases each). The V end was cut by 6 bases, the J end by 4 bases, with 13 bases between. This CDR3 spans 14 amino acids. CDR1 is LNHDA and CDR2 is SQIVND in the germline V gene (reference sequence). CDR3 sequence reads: CASSLGPNYNEQFF. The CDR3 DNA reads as TGTGCCAGTAGCTTGGGACCGAATTACAATGAGCAGTTCTTC.

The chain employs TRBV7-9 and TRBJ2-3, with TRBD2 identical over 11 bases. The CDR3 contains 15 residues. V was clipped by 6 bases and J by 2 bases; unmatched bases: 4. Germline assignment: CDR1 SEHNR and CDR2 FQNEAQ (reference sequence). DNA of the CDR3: TGTGCCAGCAGGGTACTAGCGGGGGACACAGATACGCAGTATTTT. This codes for CASRVLAGDTDTQYF.

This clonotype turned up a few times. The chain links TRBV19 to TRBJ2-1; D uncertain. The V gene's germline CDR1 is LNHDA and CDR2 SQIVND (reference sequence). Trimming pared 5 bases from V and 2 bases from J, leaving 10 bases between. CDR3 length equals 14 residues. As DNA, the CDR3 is TGTGCCAGTAGTCGGGCAAATACCTACAATGAGCAGTTCTTC. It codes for CASSRANTYNEQFF.

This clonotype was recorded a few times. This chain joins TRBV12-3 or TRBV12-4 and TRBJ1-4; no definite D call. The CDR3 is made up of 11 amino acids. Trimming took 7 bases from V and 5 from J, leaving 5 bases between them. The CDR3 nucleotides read TGTGCCAGCAACCTGAATGAAAAACTGTTTTTT. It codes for CASNLNEKLFF.